These 10 T cell receptor beta chains were all obtained from the same sample, sequenced in a study of Tregs in tolerant kidney transplant recipients. This table comes from immunoSEQ multiplex PCR, and its TCRdb copy is limited to in-frame clones, with some not included. Of about 77,000 clones in the sample, less than 98% were seen once. Sequencing was performed on CD4+ T cells from blood, taken before the transplant. These receptors were collected from a human donor who received a combined kidney and bone marrow transplant.

The V gene is TRBV5-6, the J gene TRBJ2-1, with D possibly TRBD2 on 6 matching bases. CDR3 length: 15 amino acids. Looked up from germline, CDR1 is SGHDT and CDR2 is YYEEEE. V gave up 0 bases and J gave up 0 bases, with 7 bases separating them. CDR3 region: CASSLVGGSYNEQFF. For the CDR3, the DNA is TGTGCCAGCAGCTTGGTGGGGGGCTCCTACAATGAGCAGTTCTTC.

The V call is TRBV5-1, the J call TRBJ2-5, with D possibly matching TRBD2 (6 bases). Trimming left V 1 base short and J 4 bases short, with 11 bases between. The CDR3 has 14 residues. Germline V CDR1 and CDR2: SGHRS, YFSETQ. CDR3 region: CASSLTVGGETQYF. CDR3 bases: TGCGCCAGCAGCTTGACGGTGGGGGGAGAGACCCAGTACTTC.

The V call is TRBV2, the J call TRBJ2-5, with 10 bases that match TRBD1. After removal of 6 bases from V and 3 bases from J, the junction contained 10 bases not matched to a gene. This CDR3 has 16 amino acids. From germline, CDR1 is SNHLY and CDR2 FYNNEI. CDR3 sequence reads: CASSLESTGGKETQYF. CDR3 DNA: TGTGCCAGCAGCCTAGAGTCGACAGGGGGCAAAGAGACCCAGTACTTC. Supplemented by reference TRBV2 and TRBJ2-5, the full variable domain reads EPEVTQTPSHQVTQMGQEVILRCVPISNHLYFYWYRQILGQKVEFLVSFYNNEISEKSEIFDDQFSVERPDGSNFTLKIRSTKLEDSAMYFCASSLESTGGKETQYFGPGTRLLVL.

This chain links TRBV5-1 with TRBJ2-7; 8 nucleotides line up with TRBD2. This CDR3 spans 16 amino acids. V dropped 4 bases and J dropped 5; count of bases not matched to a gene: 14. From germline, CDR1 is SGHRS and CDR2 YFSETQ. The CDR3 spells CASSPVFSGRIHEQYF. CDR3 DNA: TGCGCCAGCAGCCCGGTTTTCAGCGGGAGAATCCACGAGCAGTACTTC.

The J gene is TRBJ2-7, the V gene TRBV9; TRBD2 agrees at 15 bases. J gave up 3 bases and V 3 bases, and 7 bases lay outside the gene matches. Germline V gene data show CDR1 as SGDLS and CDR2 as YYNGEE. CDR3 length: 17 residues. The CDR3 DNA sequence: TGTGCCAGCAGCGCCCGAGGACTAGCGGGAGGGGACTACGAGCAGTACTTC. This gives the protein CASSARGLAGGDYEQYF. Supplemented by reference TRBV9 and TRBJ2-7, the full variable domain reads DSGVTQTPKHLITATGQRVTLRCSPRSGDLSVYWYQQSLDQGLQFLIQYYNGEERAKGNILERFSAQQFPDLHSELNLSSLELGDSALYFCASSARGLAGGDYEQYFGPGTRLTVT.

The chain recombines TRBV7-9 with TRBJ2-6; D is unresolved. The CDR3 consists of 15 residues. Between the trimmed V and J ends, which lost 3 bases and 0 bases, there was a span of 6 bases. Germline lookup yields CDR1 SEHNR and CDR2 FQNEAQ (reference sequence). The CDR3 here is CASSFFHSGANVLTF. The CDR3 DNA reads as TGTGCCAGCAGCTTTTTCCACTCTGGGGCCAACGTCCTGACTTTC. Together with reference TRBV7-9 and TRBJ2-6, the CDR3 gives the full variable domain: DTGVSQNPRHKITKRGQNVTFRCDPISEHNRLYWYRQTLGQGPEFLTYFQNEAQLEKSRLLSDRFSAERPKGSFSTLEIQRTEQGDSAMYLCASSFFHSGANVLTFGAGSRLTVL.

V and J are TRBV13 and TRBJ1-6, with D maybe TRBD1 (6 bases). CDR1 is PRHDT and CDR2 is FYEKMQ in the germline V gene (reference sequence). CDR3 length: 18 residues. Trimming removed 2 bases at V and 3 bases at J, with 17 bases between. The DNA of the CDR3 is TGTGCCAGCAGCTTACCCCCCCGGACAGCTATCTATAATTCACCCCTCCACTTT. This gives the protein CASSLPPRTAIYNSPLHF.

The chain has TRBV28 and TRBJ1-2, with no clear D. The CDR3 has 13 residues. V dropped 7 bases and J dropped 3 bases, with 12 bases sitting between them. CDR1 and CDR2 from the germline V gene are MDHEN and SYDVKM. The CDR3 region is CASTRGVYYGYTF. The DNA of the CDR3 is TGTGCCAGCACCCGCGGGGTCTACTATGGCTACACCTTC.

The V gene is TRBV5-1, the J gene TRBJ2-5; 8 bases are a match to TRBD1. The CDR3 runs 15 residues. In germline, CDR1 is SGHRS, CDR2 YFSETQ. J gave up 7 bases and V 4 bases, and 12 bases lay outside the gene matches. The CDR3 loop is CASSNLQGAGRTQYF. The CDR3 nucleotides read TGCGCCAGCAGCAACCTCCAGGGGGCGGGGAGGACCCAGTACTTC.

The chain couples TRBV27 to TRBJ2-3, with D possibly matching TRBD2 (6 bases). Trimming left V 1 base short and J 6 bases short, with 17 bases between. This CDR3 is 16 amino acids long. Germline CDR1 and CDR2: MNHEY and SMNVEV (reference sequence). The CDR3 spells CASSLFRLDLEDTQYF. The DNA of the CDR3 is TGTGCCAGCAGTTTATTCCGACTAGATCTTGAGGATACGCAGTATTTT.